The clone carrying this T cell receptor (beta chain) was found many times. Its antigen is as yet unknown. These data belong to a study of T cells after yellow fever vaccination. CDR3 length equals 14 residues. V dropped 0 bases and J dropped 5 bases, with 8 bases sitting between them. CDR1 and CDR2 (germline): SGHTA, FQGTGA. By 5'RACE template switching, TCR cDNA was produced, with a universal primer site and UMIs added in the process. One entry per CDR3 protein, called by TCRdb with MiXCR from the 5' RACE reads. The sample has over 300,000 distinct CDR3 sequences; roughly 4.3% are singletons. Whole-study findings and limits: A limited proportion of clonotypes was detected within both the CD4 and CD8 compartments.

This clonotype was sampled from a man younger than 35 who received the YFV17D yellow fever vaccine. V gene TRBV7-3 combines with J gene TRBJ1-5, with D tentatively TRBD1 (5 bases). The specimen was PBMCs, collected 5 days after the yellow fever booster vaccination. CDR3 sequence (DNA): TGTGCCAGCAGCTTAACAGGGGATGATCAGCCCCAGCATTTT. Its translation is CASSLTGDDQPQHF.